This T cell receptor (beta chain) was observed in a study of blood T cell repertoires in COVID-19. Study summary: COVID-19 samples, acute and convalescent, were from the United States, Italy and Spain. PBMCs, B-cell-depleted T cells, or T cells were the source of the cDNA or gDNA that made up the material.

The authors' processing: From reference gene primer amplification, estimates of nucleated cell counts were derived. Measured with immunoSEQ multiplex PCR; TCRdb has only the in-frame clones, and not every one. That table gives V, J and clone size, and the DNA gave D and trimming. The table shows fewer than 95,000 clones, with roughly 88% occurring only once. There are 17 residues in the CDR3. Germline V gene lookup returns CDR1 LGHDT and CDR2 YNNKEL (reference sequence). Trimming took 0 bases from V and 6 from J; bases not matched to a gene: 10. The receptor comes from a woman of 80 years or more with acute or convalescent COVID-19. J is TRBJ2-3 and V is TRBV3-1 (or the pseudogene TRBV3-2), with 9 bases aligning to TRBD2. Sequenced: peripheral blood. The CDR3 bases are TGTGCCAGCAGCCAAGATCCGAATAGCGGGAGAGTGGATACGCAGTATTTT. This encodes CASSQDPNSGRVDTQYF.